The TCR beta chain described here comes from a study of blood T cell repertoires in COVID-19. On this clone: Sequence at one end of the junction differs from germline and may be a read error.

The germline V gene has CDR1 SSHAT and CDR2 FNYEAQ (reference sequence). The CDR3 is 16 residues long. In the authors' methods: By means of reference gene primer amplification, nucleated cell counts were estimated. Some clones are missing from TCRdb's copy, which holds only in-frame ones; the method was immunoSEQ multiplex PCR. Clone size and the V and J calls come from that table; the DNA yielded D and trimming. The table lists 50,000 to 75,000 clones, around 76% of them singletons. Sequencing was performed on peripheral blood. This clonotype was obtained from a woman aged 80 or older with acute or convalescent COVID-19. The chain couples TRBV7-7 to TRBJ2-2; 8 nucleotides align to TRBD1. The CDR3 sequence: CASSPSGTGLAGELFF. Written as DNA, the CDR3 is TGTGCTAGCAGCCCCTCCGGGACAGGACTGGCCGGGGAGCTGTTTTTT.